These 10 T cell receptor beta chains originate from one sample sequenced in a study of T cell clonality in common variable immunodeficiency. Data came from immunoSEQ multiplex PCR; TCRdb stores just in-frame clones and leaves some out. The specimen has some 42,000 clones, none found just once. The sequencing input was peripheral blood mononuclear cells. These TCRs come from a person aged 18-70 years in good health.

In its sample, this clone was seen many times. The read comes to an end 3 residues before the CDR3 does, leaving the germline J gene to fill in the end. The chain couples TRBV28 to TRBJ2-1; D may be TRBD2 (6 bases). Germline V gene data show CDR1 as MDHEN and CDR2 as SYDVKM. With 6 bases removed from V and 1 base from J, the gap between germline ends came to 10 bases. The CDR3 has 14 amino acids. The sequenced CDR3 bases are TGTGCCAGCAGGGGGGGAGATTCCTACAATGAG. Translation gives CASRGGDSYNE. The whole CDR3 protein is CASRGGDSYNEQFF.

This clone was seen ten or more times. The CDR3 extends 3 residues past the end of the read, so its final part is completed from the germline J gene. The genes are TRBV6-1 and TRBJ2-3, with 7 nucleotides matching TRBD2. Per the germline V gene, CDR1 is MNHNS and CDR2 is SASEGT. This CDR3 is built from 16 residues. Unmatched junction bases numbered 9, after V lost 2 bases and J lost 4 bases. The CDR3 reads CASSERVRAGADTQYF. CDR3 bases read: TGTGCCAGCAGTGAACGGGTTCGCGCGGGAGCAGATACG.

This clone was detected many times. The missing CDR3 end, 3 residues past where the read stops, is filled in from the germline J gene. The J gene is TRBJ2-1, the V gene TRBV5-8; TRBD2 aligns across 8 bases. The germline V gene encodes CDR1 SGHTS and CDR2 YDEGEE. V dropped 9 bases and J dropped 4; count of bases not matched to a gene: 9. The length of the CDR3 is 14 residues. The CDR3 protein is CATEHGGGYNEQFF. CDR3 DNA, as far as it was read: TGTGCCACAGAACACGGGGGGGGATACAATGAG.

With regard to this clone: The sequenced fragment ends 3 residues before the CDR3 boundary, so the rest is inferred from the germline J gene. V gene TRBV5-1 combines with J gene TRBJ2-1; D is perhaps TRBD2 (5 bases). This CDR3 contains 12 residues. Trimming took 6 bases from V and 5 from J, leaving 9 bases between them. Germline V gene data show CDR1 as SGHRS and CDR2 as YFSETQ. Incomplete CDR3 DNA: TGCGCCAGCAACCTACTAGACAATGAG. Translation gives CASNLLDNE. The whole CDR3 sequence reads CASNLLDNEQFF.

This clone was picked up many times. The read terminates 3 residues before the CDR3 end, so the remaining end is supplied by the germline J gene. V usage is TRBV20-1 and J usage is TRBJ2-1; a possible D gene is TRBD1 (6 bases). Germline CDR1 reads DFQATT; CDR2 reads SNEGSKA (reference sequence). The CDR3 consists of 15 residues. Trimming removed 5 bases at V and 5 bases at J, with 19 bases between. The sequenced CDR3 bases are TGCAGTGCTGCCCCCCCGGGACAACTAAACAATGAG. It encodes CSAAPPGQLNNE. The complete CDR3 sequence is CSAAPPGQLNNEQFF.

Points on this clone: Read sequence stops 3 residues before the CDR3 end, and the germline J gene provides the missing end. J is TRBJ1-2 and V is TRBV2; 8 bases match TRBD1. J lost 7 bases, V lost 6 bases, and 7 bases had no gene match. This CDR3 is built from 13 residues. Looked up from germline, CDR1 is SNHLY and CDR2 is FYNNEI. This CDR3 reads CASRVDREAGYTF. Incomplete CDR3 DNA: TGTGCCAGCAGGGTGGACAGGGAGGCTGGC.

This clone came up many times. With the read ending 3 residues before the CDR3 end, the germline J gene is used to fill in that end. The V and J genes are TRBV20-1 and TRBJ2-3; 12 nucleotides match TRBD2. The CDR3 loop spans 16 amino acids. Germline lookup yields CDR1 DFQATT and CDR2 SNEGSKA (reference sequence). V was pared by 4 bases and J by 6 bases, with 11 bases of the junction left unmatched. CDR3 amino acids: CSANPPSGRAFDTQYF. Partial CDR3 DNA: TGCAGTGCTAATCCCCCTAGCGGGAGGGCCTTTGATACG.

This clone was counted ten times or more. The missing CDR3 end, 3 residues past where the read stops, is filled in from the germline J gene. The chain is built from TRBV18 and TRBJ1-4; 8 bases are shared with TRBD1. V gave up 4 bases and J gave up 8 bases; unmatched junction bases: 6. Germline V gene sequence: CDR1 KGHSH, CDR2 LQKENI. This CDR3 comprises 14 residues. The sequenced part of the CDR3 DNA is TGTGCCAGCTCACTCGGACAGGGTGCCGAAAAA. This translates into CASSLGQGAEK. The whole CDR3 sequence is CASSLGQGAEKLFF.

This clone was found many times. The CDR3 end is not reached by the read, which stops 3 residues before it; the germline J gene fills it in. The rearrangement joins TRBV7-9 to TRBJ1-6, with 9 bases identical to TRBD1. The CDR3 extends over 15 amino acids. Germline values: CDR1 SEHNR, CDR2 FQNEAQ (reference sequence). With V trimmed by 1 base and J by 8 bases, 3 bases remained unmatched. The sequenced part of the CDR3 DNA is TGTGCCAGCAGCTTAGGGGGACAGGGCGATTCACCC. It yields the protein CASSLGGQGDSP. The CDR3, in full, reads CASSLGGQGDSPLHF.

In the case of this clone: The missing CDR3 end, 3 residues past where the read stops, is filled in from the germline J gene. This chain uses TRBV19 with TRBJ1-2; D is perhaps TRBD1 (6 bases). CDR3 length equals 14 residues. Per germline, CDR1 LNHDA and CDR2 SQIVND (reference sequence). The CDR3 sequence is CARDRQRSPYDYTF. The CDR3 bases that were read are TGTGCCAGGGACAGACAGAGAAGCCCCTACGAC.